The clone carrying this TCR beta chain appeared a single time. No antigen is known for it. The authors ran a second PCR of roughly 6 to 11 cycles using a sample-barcoded 5' primer and a J-beta primer mix. Template switching added a 12-random-nucleotide identifier to every cDNA molecule. From each sample, at least 3 million paired-end reads containing CDR3 were obtained. From the 5' RACE reads, TCRdb called clonotypes with MiXCR, one entry per CDR3 protein. Of about a million distinct CDR3 sequences detected, around 49% appear once; the ten largest clones hold roughly an eighth. This record comes from a study of blood T cells in healthy people across ages. The germline V gene encodes CDR1 MNHEY and CDR2 SVGAGI. V lost 5 bases and J 1 base, leaving 11 bases between the germline ends. The CDR3 has 14 residues. Every donor provided around 9.5 milliliters of peripheral blood. Notes on the study in general: Using unsorted PBMCs precluded a conclusive naive versus antigen-experienced comparison.

The chain carries TRBV6-5 and TRBJ1-1; D is possibly TRBD1 (5 bases). The receptor comes from a man aged 30-40 years in good health. Sequenced sample: blood. The CDR3 here is CASSDAQGNTEAFF. The CDR3 nucleotides are TGTGCCAGCAGTGACGCCCAGGGGAACACTGAAGCTTTCTTT.